The 16 T cell receptor beta chains reported below all come from one sample, sequenced in a study of blood T cells in healthy people across ages. A J-beta primer mix and a sample-barcoded 5' primer were used in a second PCR of about 7 to 12 cycles. TCRdb reprocessed the 5' RACE reads with MiXCR, giving one entry per CDR3 protein. Among some 1.6 million distinct CDR3 sequences listed, roughly 30% were seen once. The material sequenced was blood. The receptors were sampled from a woman aged 25 to 39 in good health.

This clonotype was observed many times. The V and J genes are TRBV7-6 and TRBJ2-1; 12 bases fit TRBD2. The germline gives CDR1 SGHVS, CDR2 FNYEAQ. This CDR3 spans 15 amino acids. Trimming at V came to 5 bases and at J to 7 bases, leaving 6 bases not matched to a gene. The chain's CDR3 is CASSVLAGGLNEQFF. The CDR3 nucleotides are TGTGCCAGCAGCGTACTAGCGGGAGGACTTAATGAGCAGTTCTTC.

This sequence joins TRBV11-2 and TRBJ2-7; no reliable D call. This CDR3 contains 14 residues. The germline gives CDR1 SGHAT, CDR2 FQNNGV. The V and J ends lost 1 base and 2 bases respectively, with 9 bases between them. CDR3 DNA sequence: TGTGCCAGCAGCTTAGGTCCAGTTCCCTACGAGCAGTACTTC. Translated: CASSLGPVPYEQYF. Variable domain in full (rest from reference TRBV11-2 and TRBJ2-7): EAGVAQSPRYKIIEKRQSVAFWCNPISGHATLYWYQQILGQGPKLLIQFQNNGVVDDSQLPKDRFSAERLKGVDSTLKIQPAKLEDSAVYLCASSLGPVPYEQYFGPGTRLTVT.

This clonotype has a handful of counts. The rearrangement links TRBV12-3 or TRBV12-4 to TRBJ2-3; TRBD1 agrees at 8 bases. V gave up 4 bases and J gave up 6 bases; unmatched junction bases: 3. The CDR3 spans 13 residues. Here the CDR3 reads CASSWTGMDTQYF. The CDR3 DNA reads TGTGCCAGCAGTTGGACAGGGATGGATACGCAGTATTTT.

This chain uses TRBV6-1 with TRBJ2-7; D is possibly TRBD2 (6 bases). With 6 bases removed from V and 2 bases from J, the gap between germline ends came to 14 bases. The germline V gene has CDR1 MNHNS and CDR2 SASEGT. This CDR3 contains 14 residues. The CDR3 protein is CASRGGLGPYEQYF. The CDR3 DNA sequence: TGTGCCAGCAGGGGGGGTCTAGGACCCTACGAGCAGTACTTC.

This clonotype appeared a few times. J is TRBJ2-7 and V is TRBV5-1; possibly TRBD2 for D (7 bases). With 4 bases removed from V and 2 bases from J, the gap between germline ends came to 25 bases. Germline-derived CDR1 and CDR2 are SGHRS and YFSETQ. The CDR3 consists of 18 residues. CDR3 in DNA: TGCGCCAGCAGCCTACAGGGCTTACGTGCGGGAGTGGCCTACGAGCAGTACTTC. Its protein product is CASSLQGLRAGVAYEQYF.

The chain links TRBV28 to TRBJ2-3; D remains ambiguous. Trimming left V 11 bases short and J 2 bases short, with 20 bases between. This CDR3 has 15 residues. CDR1 and CDR2 from the germline V gene are MDHEN and SYDVKM. The CDR3 DNA follows: TGTGCCTCCTTCGGTCGGGTGCCCATCACAGATACGCAGTATTTT. Amino acids: CASFGRVPITDTQYF. Complete variable domain (other parts from reference TRBV28 and TRBJ2-3): DVKVTQSSRYLVKRTGEKVFLECVQDMDHENMFWYRQDPGLGLRLIYFSYDVKMKEKGDIPEGYSVSREKKERFSLILESASTNQTSMYLCASFGRVPITDTQYFGPGTRLTVL.

In nucleotides, the CDR3 is TGCAGCGCCACGGCGGGGACAGATTACAATGAGCAGTTCTTC. Protein: CSATAGTDYNEQFF. The rearrangement joins TRBV29-1 to TRBJ2-1, with a tentative D call TRBD1 (7 bases). In germline, CDR1 is SQVTM, CDR2 ANQGSEA. Trimming pared 7 bases from V and 4 bases from J, leaving 17 bases between. CDR3 length equals 14 residues.

J is TRBJ1-1 and V is TRBV12-3 or TRBV12-4, with TRBD1 matching over 11 bases. V dropped 5 bases and J dropped 11; count of bases not matched to a gene: 4. The CDR3 has 12 residues. The DNA of the CDR3 is TGTGCCAGCAGTCCGGGACAGGGGGTTGCTTTCTTT. It yields the protein CASSPGQGVAFF.

A few counts support this clonotype. J is TRBJ2-5 and V is TRBV5-1, with TRBD2 matching 11 bases. The J call is doubtful: the DNA matches TRBJ2-7 better. CDR1 SGHRS and CDR2 YFSETQ come from the germline V gene. The CDR3 extends over 14 amino acids. The CDR3 DNA is TGCGCCAGCAGCTTACTAGCGGGAGCAGACGAGCAGTACTTC. Protein product: CASSLLAGADEQYF.

This clonotype showed up many times. The genes are TRBV4-1 and TRBJ2-3, with unresolved D. Trimming took 0 bases from V and 2 from J, leaving 12 bases between them. The CDR3 is 16 amino acids. CDR1 MGHRA and CDR2 YSYEKL come from the germline V gene. The CDR3 region is CASSQDLSGYTDTQYF. CDR3 DNA: TGCGCCAGCAGCCAAGATCTTTCTGGCTACACAGATACGCAGTATTTT.

V and J are TRBV11-2 and TRBJ2-3; D gene ambiguous. V was shortened by 5 bases and J by 4 bases, with 13 bases between the two germline ends. The CDR3 length is 14 residues. Per the germline V gene, CDR1 is SGHAT and CDR2 is FQNNGV. CDR3 loop: CASSQASNADTQYF. Here the CDR3 DNA reads TGTGCCAGCAGCCAAGCGTCGAACGCAGATACGCAGTATTTT.

This chain joins TRBV6-2 or TRBV6-3 and TRBJ1-5, with 8 bases lining up with TRBD1. The CDR3 is made up of 14 amino acids. Trimming removed 7 bases from V and 2 bases from J; junction bases left unmatched: 4. Germline CDR1 and CDR2: MNHEY and SVGEGT. CDR3 coding DNA: TGTGCCAGCACTCAGGGGGCCGGCAATCAGCCCCAGCATTTT. Protein: CASTQGAGNQPQHF.

This clonotype was counted between two and nine times. The junction differs from germline at one of its ends, possibly a read error. The chain carries TRBV12-3 or TRBV12-4 and TRBJ2-3; D uncertain. This CDR3 contains 12 residues. CDR3 DNA sequence: TGTGCCAGCAGCCCCAGCACAGATGCGCAGTATTTT. Protein sequence: CASSPSTDAQYF.

Note on this clonotype: A clone one base away is much larger, so this may be a read error. The chain has TRBV20-1 and TRBJ2-1; tentatively, D is TRBD2 (6 bases). CDR1 DFQATT and CDR2 SNEGSKA come from the germline V gene (reference sequence). There are 14 residues in the CDR3. In DNA, the CDR3 is TGCAGTACTAGAGGCCCCCGCGGGAACAATGAGCAGTTCTTC. It specifies CSTRGPRGNNEQFF.

A word on this clonotype: Given a much more abundant clone one base away, this may be a read error. J is TRBJ2-5 and V is TRBV12-3 or TRBV12-4; TRBD1 aligns across 10 bases. The CDR3 sequence is 17 residues long. The CDR3 DNA reads TGTGCCGGCAGTTTAGGGCTTGGGACAGGGGACCAAGAGACCCAGTACTTC. This translates into CAGSLGLGTGDQETQYF.

The CDR3 nucleotides are TGTGCCAGCAGCGGGGGAGGGACTAGCGGGAGGGCAAGGAGGAATGAGCAGTTCTTC. It is translated as CASSGGGTSGRARRNEQFF. The V gene is TRBV21-1, the J gene TRBJ2-1; TRBD2 is the table's D call and was not checked against the DNA. TRBV21-1 is a pseudogene locus. There are 19 residues in the CDR3.